This TCR beta chain is drawn from a study of Ad26.COV2.S vaccination and SARS-CoV-2 variants. Study-wide context: The donor belonged to the COV1001 Ad26.COV2.S trial arm. Donor got 5x10^10 or 1x10^11 viral particles of Ad26.COV2.S.

The germline V gene has CDR1 MNHEY and CDR2 SMNVEV (reference sequence). The ends were cut back, 4 bases at V and 8 bases at J, with 11 bases in the middle. The length of the CDR3 is 13 residues. TCRdb's table, derived via immunoSEQ multiplex PCR, lists solely in-frame clones and lacks some. This table holds about 420,000 clones, 85% to 90% found once. Noted treatment: some 20 received Ad26.COV2.S at low or high dose, single or two shots; about 5 received placebo; per-sample allocation not given. Samples came from day 63 after the first vaccine or placebo injection. This person who donated was an adult of 18-55 years in Boston. SARS-CoV-2 spike from the Wuhan strain was encoded by the vaccine, an Ad26 vector.

The V call is TRBV27, the J call TRBJ1-4; D is undetermined. Sequences were derived from peripheral blood, sampled in a trial of Ad26.COV2.S vaccine versus placebo. The TCR sequence derives from a person between 18 and 65 years old who received the Ad26.COV2.S COVID-19 vaccine or a placebo. The CDR3 coding sequence is TGTGCCAGCAGTTCCCGGACGGGGGAAAAACTGTTTTTT. Translated: CASSSRTGEKLFF.